The 6 T cell receptor beta chains reported below all come from one sample, sequenced in a study of shared clonotypes between healthy human individuals. Profiled with immunoSEQ multiplex PCR; TCRdb holds only in-frame clones, not every one. Of 2 million to 2.5 million clones listed, around 93% are singletons. Material: naive CD4+ T cells from PBMCs. Subset given: CD45RA+ positively selected. These TCRs come from a man aged 18 to 30 in good health. Some clones in this sample may be carry-over from other donors' samples.

The V and J genes are TRBV4-3 and TRBJ2-7; TRBD1 agrees at 9 bases. Unmatched junction bases numbered 12, after V lost 0 bases and J lost 3 bases. In germline, CDR1 is LGHNA, CDR2 YSLEER. This CDR3 comprises 18 residues. The CDR3 coding sequence is TGCGCCAGCAGCCAAGAGGGGGGGACAGGGAAGCAATTCTACGAGCAGTACTTC. Translation: CASSQEGGTGKQFYEQYF.

V usage is TRBV29-1 and J usage is TRBJ1-2; no definite D call. Germline values: CDR1 SQVTM, CDR2 ANQGSEA. This CDR3 comprises 11 residues. Trimming took 2 bases from V and 7 from J, leaving 8 bases between them. This CDR3 reads CSVESASGYTF. The CDR3, as DNA: TGCAGCGTTGAATCAGCGAGTGGCTACACCTTC.

As for this clone: Other DNA sequences within the sample encode an identical CDR3. This sequence joins TRBV28 and TRBJ2-2; 7 bases agree with TRBD1. This CDR3 has 15 amino acids. The V and J ends lost 3 bases and 0 bases, in that order; junction bases with no gene match: 1. The germline gives CDR1 MDHEN, CDR2 SYDVKM. For the CDR3, the DNA is TGTGCCAGCAGTTTTGGGACAGCGAACACCGGGGAGCTGTTTTTT. Its protein is CASSFGTANTGELFF.

The chain links TRBV13 to TRBJ1-1; no definite D call. The germline V gene has CDR1 PRHDT and CDR2 FYEKMQ (reference sequence). The CDR3 loop spans 15 amino acids. Trimming took 4 bases from V and 0 from J, leaving 12 bases between them. CDR3 nucleotides: TGTGCCAGCAGCTCGAGGTGGCGGATGAACACTGAAGCTTTCTTT. It codes for CASSSRWRMNTEAFF.

The gene calls are TRBV4-1 and TRBJ2-1; TRBD2 matches 7 bases. This CDR3 contains 15 residues. Trimming cost V 6 bases and J 0 bases; bases outside gene matches: 5. Germline V gives CDR1 MGHRA, CDR2 YSYEKL. CDR3 nucleotides: TGCGCCAGCAGAGCGGGATCGACCTCCTACAATGAGCAGTTCTTC. Residues: CASRAGSTSYNEQFF.

This sequence joins TRBV2 and TRBJ1-5, with D uncertain. The CDR3 is 13 residues long. V gave up 6 bases and J gave up 7 bases, with 13 bases separating them. Germline V lookup: CDR1 SNHLY, CDR2 FYNNEI. CDR3 DNA: TGTGCCAGCAGCCAGGAGTTGGGGCAGCCCCAGCATTTT. Its protein is CASSQELGQPQHF.